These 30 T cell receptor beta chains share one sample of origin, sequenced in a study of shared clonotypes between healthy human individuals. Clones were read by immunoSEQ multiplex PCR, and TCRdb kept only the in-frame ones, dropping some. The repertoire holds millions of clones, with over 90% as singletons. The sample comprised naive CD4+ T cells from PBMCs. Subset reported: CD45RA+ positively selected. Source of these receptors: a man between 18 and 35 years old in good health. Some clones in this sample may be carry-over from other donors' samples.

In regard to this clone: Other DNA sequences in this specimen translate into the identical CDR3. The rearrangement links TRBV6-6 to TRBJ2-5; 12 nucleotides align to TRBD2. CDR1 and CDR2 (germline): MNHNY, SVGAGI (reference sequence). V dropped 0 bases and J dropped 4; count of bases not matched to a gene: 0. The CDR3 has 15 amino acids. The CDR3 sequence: CASSYSGLAGETQYF. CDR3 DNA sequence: TGTGCCAGCAGTTACTCGGGACTAGCGGGAGAGACCCAGTACTTC.

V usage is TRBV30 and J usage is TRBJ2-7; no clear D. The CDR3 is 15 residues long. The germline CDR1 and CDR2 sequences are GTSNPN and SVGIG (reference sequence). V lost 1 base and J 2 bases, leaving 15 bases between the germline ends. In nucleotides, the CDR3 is TGTGCCTGGAGTGATGAGGAACTCACTACCTACGAGCAGTACTTC. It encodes CAWSDEELTTYEQYF.

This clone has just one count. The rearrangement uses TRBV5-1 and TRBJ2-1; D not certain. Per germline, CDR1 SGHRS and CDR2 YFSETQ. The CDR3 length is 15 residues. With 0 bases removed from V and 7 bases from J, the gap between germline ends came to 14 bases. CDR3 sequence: CASSLGPQPNNEQFF. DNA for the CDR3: TGCGCCAGCAGCTTGGGGCCTCAGCCCAATAATGAGCAGTTCTTC.

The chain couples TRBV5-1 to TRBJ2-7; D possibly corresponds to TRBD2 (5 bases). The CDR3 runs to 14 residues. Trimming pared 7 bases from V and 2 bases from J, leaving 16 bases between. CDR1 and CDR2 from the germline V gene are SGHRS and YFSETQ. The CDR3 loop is CASRPAEVTYEQYF. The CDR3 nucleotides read TGCGCCAGCCGACCCGCGGAGGTGACCTACGAGCAGTACTTC.

In DNA, the CDR3 is TGCGCCAGCGGTTGGGGTAACACTGAAGCTTTCTTT. The encoded protein is CASGWGNTEAFF. V and J are TRBV5-1 and TRBJ1-1; D gene unclear. The CDR3 has 12 residues. V shed 7 bases and J shed 2 bases, with 9 bases lying between them. From germline, CDR1 is SGHRS and CDR2 YFSETQ.

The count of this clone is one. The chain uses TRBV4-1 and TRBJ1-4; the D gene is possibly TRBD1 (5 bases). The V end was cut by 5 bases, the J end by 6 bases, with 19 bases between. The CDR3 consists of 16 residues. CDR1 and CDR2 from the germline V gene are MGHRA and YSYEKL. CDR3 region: CASSAVAGYEDEKLFF. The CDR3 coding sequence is TGCGCCAGCAGCGCAGTCGCAGGGTATGAAGATGAAAAACTGTTTTTT.

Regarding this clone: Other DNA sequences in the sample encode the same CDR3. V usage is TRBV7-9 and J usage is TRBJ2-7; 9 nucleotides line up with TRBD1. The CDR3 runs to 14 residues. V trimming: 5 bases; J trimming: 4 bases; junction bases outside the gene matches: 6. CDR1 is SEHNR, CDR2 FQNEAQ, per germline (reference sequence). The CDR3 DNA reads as TGTGCCAGCAGCCCGGGACAGGGCGGGTACGAGCAGTACTTC. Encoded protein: CASSPGQGGYEQYF. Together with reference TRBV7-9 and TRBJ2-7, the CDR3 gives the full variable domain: DTGVSQNPRHKITKRGQNVTFRCDPISEHNRLYWYRQTLGQGPEFLTYFQNEAQLEKSRLLSDRFSAERPKGSFSTLEIQRTEQGDSAMYLCASSPGQGGYEQYFGPGTRLTVT.

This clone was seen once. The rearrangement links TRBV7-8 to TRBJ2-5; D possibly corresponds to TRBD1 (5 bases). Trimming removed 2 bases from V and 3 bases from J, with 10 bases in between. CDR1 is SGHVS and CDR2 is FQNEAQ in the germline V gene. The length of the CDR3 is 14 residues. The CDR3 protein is CASSLSRVKETQYF. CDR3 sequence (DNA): TGTGCCAGCAGCTTAAGCAGGGTGAAAGAGACCCAGTACTTC. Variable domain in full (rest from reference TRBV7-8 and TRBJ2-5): GAGVSQSPRYKVAKRGQDVALRCDPISGHVSLFWYQQALGQGPEFLTYFQNEAQLDKSGLPSDRFFAERPEGSVSTLKIQRTQQEDSAVYLCASSLSRVKETQYFGPGTRLLVL.

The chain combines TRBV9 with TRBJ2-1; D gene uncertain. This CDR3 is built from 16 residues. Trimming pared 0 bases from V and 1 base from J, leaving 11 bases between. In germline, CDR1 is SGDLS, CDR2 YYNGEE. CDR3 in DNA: TGTGCCAGCAGCGTAGCGGGCGACCGATCCTACAATGAGCAGTTCTTC. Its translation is CASSVAGDRSYNEQFF.

As DNA, the CDR3 is TGTGCCAGCAGCCCAGGACAGGGTCTCGGCAAAAACATTCAGTACTTC. As protein: CASSPGQGLGKNIQYF. The rearrangement joins TRBV5-4 to TRBJ2-4; the match to TRBD1 covers 8 bases. Germline V gene data show CDR1 as SGHNT and CDR2 as YYREEE (reference sequence). This CDR3 is 16 amino acids long. V gave up 4 bases and J gave up 3 bases; unmatched junction bases: 9.

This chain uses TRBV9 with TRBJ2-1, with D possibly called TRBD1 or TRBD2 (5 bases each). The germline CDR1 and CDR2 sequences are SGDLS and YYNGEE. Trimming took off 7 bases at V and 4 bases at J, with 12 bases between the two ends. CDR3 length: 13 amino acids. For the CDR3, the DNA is TGTGCCAGCGGGACGCTGGGATACAATGAGCAGTTCTTC. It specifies CASGTLGYNEQFF.

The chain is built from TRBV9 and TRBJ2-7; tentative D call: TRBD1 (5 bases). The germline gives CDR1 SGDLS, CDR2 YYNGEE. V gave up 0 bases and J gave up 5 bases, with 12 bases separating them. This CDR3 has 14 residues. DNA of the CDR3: TGTGCCAGCAGCGTAGGGGGCGTCCTAGACGAGCAGTACTTC. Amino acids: CASSVGGVLDEQYF.

Written as DNA, the CDR3 is TGTGCCAGCAGGACCTCGACAGGGGGCTTTGAAAAACTGTTTTTT. It specifies CASRTSTGGFEKLFF. This sequence joins TRBV6-1 and TRBJ1-4; 10 nucleotides line up with TRBD1. The germline gives CDR1 MNHNS, CDR2 SASEGT. The CDR3 length is 15 residues. Unmatched junction bases numbered 8, after V lost 6 bases and J lost 7 bases.

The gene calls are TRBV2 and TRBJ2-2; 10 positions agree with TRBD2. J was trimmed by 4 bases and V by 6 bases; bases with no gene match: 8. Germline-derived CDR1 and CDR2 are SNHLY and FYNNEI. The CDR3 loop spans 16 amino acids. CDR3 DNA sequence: TGTGCCAGCAGGGACGGACTAGCGGAAGGCACCGGGGAGCTGTTTTTT. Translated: CASRDGLAEGTGELFF.

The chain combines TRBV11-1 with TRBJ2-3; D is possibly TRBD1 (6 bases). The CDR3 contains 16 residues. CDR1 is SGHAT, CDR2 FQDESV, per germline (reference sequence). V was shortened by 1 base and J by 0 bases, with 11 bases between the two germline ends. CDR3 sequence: CASSLGTETSTDTQYF. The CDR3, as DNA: TGTGCCAGCAGCTTAGGGACAGAAACTAGCACAGATACGCAGTATTTT. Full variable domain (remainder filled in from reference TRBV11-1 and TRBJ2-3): EAEVAQSPRYKITEKSQAVAFWCDPISGHATLYWYRQILGQGPELLVQFQDESVVDDSQLPKDRFSAERLKGVDSTLKIQPAELGDSAMYLCASSLGTETSTDTQYFGPGTRLTVL.

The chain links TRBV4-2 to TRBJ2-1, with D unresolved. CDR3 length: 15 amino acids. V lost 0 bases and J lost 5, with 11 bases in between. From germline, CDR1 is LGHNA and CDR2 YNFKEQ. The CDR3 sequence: CASSQEVTENNEQFF. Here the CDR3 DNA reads TGTGCCAGCAGCCAAGAAGTTACAGAGAACAATGAGCAGTTCTTC.

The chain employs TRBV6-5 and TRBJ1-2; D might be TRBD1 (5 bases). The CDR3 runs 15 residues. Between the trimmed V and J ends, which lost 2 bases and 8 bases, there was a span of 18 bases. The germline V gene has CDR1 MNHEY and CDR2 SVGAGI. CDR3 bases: TGTGCCAGCAGTTACACCGCGGGGGGTAGGGAAGGCTACACCTTC. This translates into CASSYTAGGREGYTF.

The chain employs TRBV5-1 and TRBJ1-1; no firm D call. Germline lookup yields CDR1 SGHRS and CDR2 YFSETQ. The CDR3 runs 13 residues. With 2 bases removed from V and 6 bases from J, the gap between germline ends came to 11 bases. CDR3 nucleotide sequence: TGCGCCAGCAGCTTTTCGGTCTTCTCTGAAGCTTTCTTT. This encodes CASSFSVFSEAFF.

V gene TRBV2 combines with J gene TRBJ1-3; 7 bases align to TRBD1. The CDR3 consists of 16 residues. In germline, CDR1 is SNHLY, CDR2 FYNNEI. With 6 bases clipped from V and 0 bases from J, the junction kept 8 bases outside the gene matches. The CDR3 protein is CASRENRGNSGNTIYF. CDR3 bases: TGTGCCAGCAGGGAAAACAGGGGTAACTCTGGAAACACCATATATTTT.

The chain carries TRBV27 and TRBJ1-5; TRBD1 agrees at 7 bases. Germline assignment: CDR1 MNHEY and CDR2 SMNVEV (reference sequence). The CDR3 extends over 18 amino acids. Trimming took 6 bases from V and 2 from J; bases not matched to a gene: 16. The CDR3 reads CASRLAGRGRGGNQPQHF. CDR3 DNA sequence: TGTGCCAGCAGGCTAGCCGGGAGGGGGCGAGGTGGCAATCAGCCCCAGCATTTT.

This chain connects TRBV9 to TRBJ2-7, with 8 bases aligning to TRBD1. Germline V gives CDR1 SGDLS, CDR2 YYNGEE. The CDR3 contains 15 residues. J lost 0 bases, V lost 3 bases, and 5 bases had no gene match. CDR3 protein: CASSAGQGRSYEQYF. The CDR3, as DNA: TGTGCCAGCAGCGCCGGACAGGGTCGCTCCTACGAGCAGTACTTC.

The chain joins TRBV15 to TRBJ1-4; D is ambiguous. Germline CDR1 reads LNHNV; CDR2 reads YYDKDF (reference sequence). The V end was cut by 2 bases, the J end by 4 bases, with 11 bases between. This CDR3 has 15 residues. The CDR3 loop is CATSRSSFYNEKLFF. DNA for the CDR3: TGTGCCACCAGCAGATCCAGCTTTTATAATGAAAAACTGTTTTTT. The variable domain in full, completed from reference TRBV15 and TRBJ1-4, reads DAMVIQNPRYQVTQFGKPVTLSCSQTLNHNVMYWYQQKSSQAPKLLFHYYDKDFNNEADTPDNFQSRRPNTSFCFLDIRSPGLGDTAMYLCATSRSSFYNEKLFFGSGTQLSVL.

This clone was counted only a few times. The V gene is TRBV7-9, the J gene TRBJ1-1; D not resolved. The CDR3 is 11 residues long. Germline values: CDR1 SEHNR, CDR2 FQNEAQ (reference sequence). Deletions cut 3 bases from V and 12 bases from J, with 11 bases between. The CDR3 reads CASSLPPETFF. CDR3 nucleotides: TGTGCCAGCAGCTTGCCCCCCGAGACTTTCTTT.

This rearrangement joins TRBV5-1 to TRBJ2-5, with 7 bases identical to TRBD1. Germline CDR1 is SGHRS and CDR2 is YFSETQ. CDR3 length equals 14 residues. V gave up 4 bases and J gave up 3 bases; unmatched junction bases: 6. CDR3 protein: CASSPVGTEETQYF. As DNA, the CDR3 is TGCGCCAGCAGCCCGGTCGGGACAGAAGAGACCCAGTACTTC.

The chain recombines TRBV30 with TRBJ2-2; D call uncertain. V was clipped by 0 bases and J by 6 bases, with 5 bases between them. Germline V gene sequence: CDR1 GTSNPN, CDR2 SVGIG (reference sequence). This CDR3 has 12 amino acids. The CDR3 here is CAWSVPAGELFF. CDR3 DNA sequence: TGTGCCTGGAGTGTACCCGCCGGGGAGCTGTTTTTT.

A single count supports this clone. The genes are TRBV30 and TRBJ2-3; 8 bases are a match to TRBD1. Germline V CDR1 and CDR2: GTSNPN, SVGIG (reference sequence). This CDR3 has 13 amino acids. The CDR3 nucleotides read TGTGCTGCAGGGGGCGTGATCACAGATACGCAGTATTTT. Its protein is CAAGGVITDTQYF.

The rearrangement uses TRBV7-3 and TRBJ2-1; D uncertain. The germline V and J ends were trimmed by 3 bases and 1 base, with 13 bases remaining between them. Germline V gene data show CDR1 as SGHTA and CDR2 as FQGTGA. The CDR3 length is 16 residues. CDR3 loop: CASSFSRRSSYNEQFF. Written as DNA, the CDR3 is TGTGCCAGCAGCTTTTCCCGACGTTCTTCCTACAATGAGCAGTTCTTC. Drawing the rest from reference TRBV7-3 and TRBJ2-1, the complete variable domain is GAGVSQTPSNKVTEKGKYVELRCDPISGHTALYWYRQSLGQGPEFLIYFQGTGAADDSGLPNDRFFAVRPEGSVSTLKIQRTERGDSAVYLCASSFSRRSSYNEQFFGPGTRLTVL.

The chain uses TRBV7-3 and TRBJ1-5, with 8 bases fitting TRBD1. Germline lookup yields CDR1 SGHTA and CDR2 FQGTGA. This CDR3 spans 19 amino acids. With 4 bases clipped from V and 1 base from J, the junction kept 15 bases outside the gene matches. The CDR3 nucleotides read TGTGCCAGCAGCTGCTCCTTCAGGGGGCGCGGGGGGAGCAATCAGCCCCAGCATTTT. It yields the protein CASSCSFRGRGGSNQPQHF.

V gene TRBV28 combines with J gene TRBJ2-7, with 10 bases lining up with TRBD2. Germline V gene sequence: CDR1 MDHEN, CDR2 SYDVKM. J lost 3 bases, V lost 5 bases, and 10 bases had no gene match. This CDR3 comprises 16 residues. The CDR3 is CASSPAELAGVYEQYF. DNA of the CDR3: TGTGCCAGCAGTCCGGCAGAGCTAGCGGGAGTCTACGAGCAGTACTTC.

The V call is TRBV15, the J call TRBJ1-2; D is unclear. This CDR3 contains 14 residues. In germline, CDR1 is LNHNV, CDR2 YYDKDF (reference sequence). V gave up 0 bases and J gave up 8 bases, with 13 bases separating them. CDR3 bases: TGTGCCACCAGCAGAGAGGACGTAATCCAAGGCTACACCTTC. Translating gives CATSREDVIQGYTF. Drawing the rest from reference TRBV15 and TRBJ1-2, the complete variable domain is DAMVIQNPRYQVTQFGKPVTLSCSQTLNHNVMYWYQQKSSQAPKLLFHYYDKDFNNEADTPDNFQSRRPNTSFCFLDIRSPGLGDTAMYLCATSREDVIQGYTFGSGTRLTVV.